A single sample is the source of the 25 T cell receptor beta chains below, sequenced in a study of blood T cell repertoires in COVID-19. Method: immunoSEQ multiplex PCR; TCRdb's copy keeps in-frame clones and lacks some. Of 80,000 or so clones listed, 88% are singletons. The sequencing sample was made of peripheral blood. Receptors were obtained from a human donor in a cohort sampled during active COVID-19.

The gene calls are TRBV15 and TRBJ1-5; 7 bases are a match to TRBD1. From germline, CDR1 is LNHNV and CDR2 YYDKDF (reference sequence). Unmatched junction bases numbered 8, after V lost 0 bases and J lost 0 bases. The CDR3 is 18 residues long. CDR3 coding DNA: TGTGCCACCAGCAGAGATCTTGGCGGGACAGTTAGCAATCAGCCCCAGCATTTT. Protein product: CATSRDLGGTVSNQPQHF. The entire variable domain, with the rest obtained from reference TRBV15 and TRBJ1-5, is as follows: DAMVIQNPRYQVTQFGKPVTLSCSQTLNHNVMYWYQQKSSQAPKLLFHYYDKDFNNEADTPDNFQSRRPNTSFCFLDIRSPGLGDTAMYLCATSRDLGGTVSNQPQHFGDGTRLSIL.

The chain links TRBV7-2 to TRBJ2-5, with D hard to call. CDR1 and CDR2 from the germline V gene are SGHTA and FQGNSA. This CDR3 has 13 amino acids. V was pared by 1 base and J by 2 bases, with 5 bases between. As DNA, the CDR3 is TGTGCCAGCAGCTTAGTCAGACAAGAGACCCAGTACTTC. Translating it yields CASSLVRQETQYF.

The rearrangement uses TRBV7-2 and TRBJ2-3; 9 bases match TRBD1. The J segment lost 5 bases and the V segment lost 5 bases, leaving 8 bases of the junction unmatched. The CDR3 extends over 15 amino acids. CDR1 and CDR2 from the germline V gene are SGHTA and FQGNSA. The CDR3 DNA sequence: TGTGCCAGCAGCCGCCCGACAGGGGGAGGAGATACGCAGTATTTT. Protein product: CASSRPTGGGDTQYF.

This sequence joins TRBV3-1 (or the pseudogene TRBV3-2) and TRBJ2-1; tentatively, D is TRBD2 (6 bases). The CDR3 is 15 residues long. Germline values: CDR1 LGHDT, CDR2 YNNKEL (reference sequence). V dropped 4 bases and J dropped 3 bases, with 13 bases sitting between them. CDR3 nucleotides: TGTGCCAGCAGCCGCGGGGCCGGTAGCTACAATGAGCAGTTCTTC. Translating it yields CASSRGAGSYNEQFF.

CDR3 loop: CATSRYDRAGEKLFF. In DNA form, the CDR3 reads TGTGCCACCAGCAGATACGACAGGGCGGGCGAAAAACTGTTTTTT. The rearrangement links TRBV15 to TRBJ1-4, with 7 bases that match TRBD1. This CDR3 is built from 15 residues. Trimming at V came to 2 bases and at J to 8 bases, leaving 8 bases not matched to a gene. From germline, CDR1 is LNHNV and CDR2 YYDKDF (reference sequence).

This chain links TRBV21-1 with TRBJ1-2; TRBD1 was called by the table and not checked on the DNA. TRBV21-1 is described as a pseudogene. The CDR3 is 15 residues long. The chain's CDR3 is CASSKAAGANYGYTF. As DNA, the CDR3 is TGTGCCAGCAGCAAGGCGGCAGGGGCCAACTATGGCTACACCTTC.

The genes are TRBV4-2 and TRBJ2-3, with 8 bases identical to TRBD2. The J segment lost 3 bases and the V segment lost 0 bases, leaving 14 bases of the junction unmatched. Germline lookup yields CDR1 LGHNA and CDR2 YNFKEQ. This CDR3 region has 19 residues. CDR3 coding DNA: TGTGCCAGCAGCCAAGATGGGACTGAGGGCGGGAGGTATACAGATACGCAGTATTTT. Protein sequence: CASSQDGTEGGRYTDTQYF.

The chain is built from TRBV4-1 and TRBJ1-2, with 9 bases matching TRBD1. The germline V gene has CDR1 MGHRA and CDR2 YSYEKL. Unmatched junction bases numbered 10, after V lost 3 bases and J lost 8 bases. The CDR3 is 15 amino acids. For the CDR3, the DNA is TGCGCCAGCAGCCAGATACAGGGGGCGGACCTCGGCTACACCTTC. It specifies CASSQIQGADLGYTF.

The chain links TRBV10-1 to TRBJ1-5; D remains unclear. The germline V gene encodes CDR1 WNHNN and CDR2 SYGVQD (reference sequence). Trimming took off 8 bases at V and 0 bases at J, with 8 bases between the two ends. This CDR3 has 13 amino acids. CDR3 loop: CASSQYSNQPQHF. The CDR3 nucleotides read TGCGCCAGCTCTCAGTATAGCAATCAGCCCCAGCATTTT.

The chain carries TRBV12-2 and TRBJ2-7; TRBD1 reflects the table's D call only, with no check against the DNA. TRBV12-2 constitutes a pseudogene. This CDR3 has 17 residues. The CDR3 protein is CASRLWPIFYRDTVQYF. CDR3 coding DNA: TGTGCAAGTCGCTTATGGCCGATATTTTACAGGGATACTGTGCAGTACTTC.

This chain connects TRBV2 to TRBJ2-6, with unresolved D. Germline loops: CDR1 SNHLY, CDR2 FYNNEI. The CDR3 totals 15 residues. The ends were cut back, 6 bases at V and 0 bases at J, with 9 bases in the middle. The CDR3 here is CASRWSLSGANVLTF. The CDR3 DNA sequence: TGTGCCAGCAGGTGGAGCCTCTCTGGGGCCAACGTCCTGACTTTC.

V is TRBV18 and J is TRBJ2-7; D is perhaps TRBD1 (6 bases). Germline CDR1 KGHSH, CDR2 LQKENI. The CDR3 sequence is 14 residues long. The ends were cut back, 2 bases at V and 2 bases at J, with 10 bases in the middle. CDR3 residues: CASSPGQGPYEQYF. The CDR3 nucleotides read TGTGCCAGCTCACCAGGGCAGGGGCCCTACGAGCAGTACTTC.

The chain links TRBV6-6 to TRBJ2-5; D is ambiguous. Trimming shortened V by 8 bases and J by 2 bases, and 9 bases separated the two germline ends. Germline lookup yields CDR1 MNHNY and CDR2 SVGAGI (reference sequence). The CDR3 sequence is 12 residues long. The CDR3 spells CASQDLQETQYF. CDR3 bases: TGTGCCAGCCAAGACTTACAAGAGACCCAGTACTTC.

The chain employs TRBV2 and TRBJ1-5; 7 bases line up with TRBD1. Germline V gene lookup returns CDR1 SNHLY and CDR2 FYNNEI. The V gene end was trimmed by 4 bases and the J gene end by 0 bases; junction bases not matched to a gene: 6. This CDR3 comprises 16 residues. Here the CDR3 reads CASSVRGQISNQPQHF. In nucleotides, the CDR3 is TGTGCCAGCAGTGTGAGGGGACAGATTAGCAATCAGCCCCAGCATTTT.

The gene calls are TRBV7-9 and TRBJ2-3; D is uncertain. The CDR3 covers 14 residues. Trimming removed 8 bases at V and 0 bases at J, with 12 bases between. CDR1 is SEHNR and CDR2 is FQNEAQ in the germline V gene (reference sequence). CDR3 residues: CASSRSGSTDTQYF. In DNA, the CDR3 is TGTGCCAGCTCCCGTTCCGGGAGCACAGATACGCAGTATTTT.

This chain connects TRBV19 to TRBJ2-3; 9 positions match TRBD2. The CDR3 spans 16 residues. Germline lookup yields CDR1 LNHDA and CDR2 SQIVND (reference sequence). V lost 6 bases, J lost 2 bases, and 9 bases stayed unmatched. This chain's CDR3 is CASRAGGPTLTDTQYF. For the CDR3, the DNA is TGTGCCAGTAGGGCGGGGGGGCCGACCCTCACAGATACGCAGTATTTT.

The J gene is TRBJ2-5, the V gene TRBV7-2, with TRBD2 matching 8 bases. J lost 5 bases, V lost 1 base, and 9 bases had no gene match. Germline CDR1 and CDR2: SGHTA and FQGNSA. The CDR3 runs 16 residues. The CDR3 loop is CASSLGPGGPVETQYF. CDR3 nucleotide sequence: TGTGCCAGCAGCTTAGGTCCGGGGGGGCCGGTCGAGACCCAGTACTTC. The whole variable domain, remainder taken from reference TRBV7-2 and TRBJ2-5, is GAGVSQSPSNKVTEKGKDVELRCDPISGHTALYWYRQSLGQGLEFLIYFQGNSAPDKSGLPSDRFSAERTGGSVSTLTIQRTQQEDSAVYLCASSLGPGGPVETQYFGPGTRLLVL.

The V and J genes are TRBV7-2 and TRBJ2-2, with TRBD2 matching over 12 bases. This CDR3 region has 19 residues. The V segment lost 1 base and the J segment 4 bases; nucleotides outside the gene matches: 10. Germline lookup yields CDR1 SGHTA and CDR2 FQGNSA. The CDR3: CASSLVASGRAFVTGELFF. The CDR3 DNA reads as TGTGCCAGCAGCTTAGTAGCTAGCGGGAGGGCCTTCGTCACCGGGGAGCTGTTTTTT.

This clone was counted once. This rearrangement joins TRBV29-1 to TRBJ2-7, with 8 bases identical to TRBD1. CDR3 length equals 13 residues. The junction had 11 bases not matched to a gene; V was cut back by 6 bases and J by 7 bases. Per germline, CDR1 SQVTM and CDR2 ANQGSEA. CDR3 protein: CSVNRQGLREQYF. The CDR3 DNA reads as TGCAGCGTAAATCGACAGGGGCTTCGGGAGCAGTACTTC.

J is TRBJ1-1 and V is TRBV30; a possible D gene is TRBD1 (5 bases). Germline CDR1 is GTSNPN and CDR2 is SVGIG (reference sequence). The CDR3 is made up of 13 amino acids. CDR3 residues: CALGGARNTEAFF. In DNA form, the CDR3 reads TGTGCGTTGGGAGGGGCCAGGAACACTGAAGCTTTCTTT.

The V gene is TRBV19, the J gene TRBJ2-7; the match to TRBD1 covers 7 bases. The germline gives CDR1 LNHDA, CDR2 SQIVND (reference sequence). The CDR3 spans 14 residues. With V trimmed by 2 bases and J by 6 bases, 7 bases remained unmatched. The CDR3 reads CASSITATGSEQYF. The CDR3 region has the DNA TGTGCCAGTAGTATAACCGCGACAGGGAGCGAGCAGTACTTC.

CDR3 protein: CASSLASTGTGELFF. Here the CDR3 DNA reads TGCGCCAGCAGCTTGGCCTCAACAGGGACCGGGGAGCTGTTTTTT. The chain links TRBV5-1 to TRBJ2-2, with D perhaps matching TRBD1 (6 bases). Between the trimmed V and J ends, which lost 0 bases and 5 bases, there was a span of 11 bases. Germline V lookup: CDR1 SGHRS, CDR2 YFSETQ. The CDR3 is 15 amino acids. Filled out from reference TRBV5-1 and TRBJ2-2, the complete variable domain reads KAGVTQTPRYLIKTRGQQVTLSCSPISGHRSVSWYQQTPGQGLQFLFEYFSETQRNKGNFPGRFSGRQFSNSRSEMNVSTLELGDSALYLCASSLASTGTGELFFGEGSRLTVL.

The chain links TRBV2 to TRBJ2-7, with a tentative D call TRBD1 (5 bases). V was trimmed by 4 bases and J by 6 bases, leaving 13 bases between them. CDR1 is SNHLY and CDR2 is FYNNEI in the germline V gene. This CDR3 has 13 amino acids. The CDR3 loop reads CASSVTQGGEQYF. CDR3 nucleotide sequence: TGTGCCAGCAGTGTCACTCAGGGCGGCGAGCAGTACTTC.

The J gene is TRBJ2-5, the V gene TRBV27; D perhaps matches TRBD1 (8 bases). The CDR3 contains 16 residues. In germline, CDR1 is MNHEY, CDR2 SMNVEV (reference sequence). V was cut by 6 bases and J by 0 bases, with 17 bases left in between. The CDR3 loop is CASSALQGGYQETQYF. DNA for the CDR3: TGTGCCAGCAGCGCCCTACAGGGGGGGTACCAAGAGACCCAGTACTTC.

The J gene is TRBJ2-5, the V gene TRBV3-1 (or the pseudogene TRBV3-2); D might be TRBD1 (6 bases). The CDR3 is 15 amino acids. V was cut by 0 bases and J by 5 bases, with 13 bases left in between. Germline CDR1 reads LGHDT; CDR2 reads YNNKEL (reference sequence). The CDR3 is CASSQDNRVSETQYF. The CDR3 bases are TGTGCCAGCAGCCAAGATAACAGGGTTTCTGAGACCCAGTACTTC.